The 21 T cell receptor beta chains below all came from one sample that was sequenced in a study of human T cells and chemical hapten exposure (dated by TCRdb to 2020 to 2023). The method was RACE. For sequencing, a NextSeq 500 was employed. TCRdb ran its own pipeline on the public reads, namely fastp trimming at Q25 and MiXCR clone calling, and kept in-frame beta chains. Each entry merges the rows of one CDR3 protein and shows their most common DNA and genes. Recorded for this sample are roughly 250,000 distinct CDR3 sequences; about 9.4% of them occurred a single time. The ten largest clones capture over 2% of the sample. Interpreted using the paper, the time point label stands for: pre-sensitization, week 0. The treatment or condition label, as the study defines it: therapeutic diphenylcyclopropenone sensitization with weekly scalp DPC. The sequencing used whole blood, collected in connection with sensitization to the hapten diphenylcyclopropenone (DPC). These receptors were taken from a woman aged 40 to 49 with alopecia areata. Some clones in this sample may be carry-over from other donors' samples.

This rearrangement joins TRBV3-1 to TRBJ2-3; 13 nucleotides line up with TRBD2. This CDR3 region has 17 residues. Germline V gene data show CDR1 as LGHDT and CDR2 as YNNKEL (reference sequence). V trimming: 0 bases; J trimming: 5 bases; junction bases outside the gene matches: 5. The CDR3 is CASSQDSGLAGVDTQYF. The CDR3 DNA reads as TGTGCCAGCAGCCAAGATTCAGGACTAGCGGGAGTAGATACGCAGTATTTT.

The J gene is TRBJ2-2, the V gene TRBV5-1; TRBD2 matches 7 bases. The J segment lost 5 bases and the V segment lost 0 bases, leaving 10 bases of the junction unmatched. The CDR3 length is 17 residues. Germline CDR1 and CDR2: SGHRS and YFSETQ. Here the CDR3 reads CASSLAVAGAGTGELFF. The CDR3 DNA sequence: TGCGCCAGCAGCTTGGCGGTGGCGGGAGCAGGGACCGGGGAGCTGTTTTTT.

This clonotype was counted many times. This chain uses TRBV5-5 with TRBJ2-2; 9 bases line up with TRBD1. From germline, CDR1 is SGHKS and CDR2 YYEKEE (reference sequence). V lost 4 bases, J lost 5 bases, and 12 bases stayed unmatched. The CDR3 contains 17 residues. The CDR3, as DNA: TGTGCCAGCAGCAGGGACCCGACAGGGGGACCAACCGGGGAGCTGTTTTTT. Residues: CASSRDPTGGPTGELFF.

This clonotype has ten or more counts. The rearrangement uses TRBV5-1 and TRBJ1-2; perhaps TRBD1 as D (6 bases). The V gene's germline CDR1 is SGHRS and CDR2 YFSETQ. V gave up 3 bases and J gave up 6 bases, with 12 bases separating them. The CDR3 spans 13 residues. CDR3: CASSSDSYNGYTF. DNA for the CDR3: TGCGCCAGCAGCTCGGACAGTTACAATGGCTACACCTTC.

This clonotype was found many times. The chain carries TRBV29-1 and TRBJ2-1; 9 positions agree with TRBD1. V lost 7 bases, J lost 6 bases, and 19 bases stayed unmatched. Germline V lookup: CDR1 SQVTM, CDR2 ANQGSEA. The CDR3 has 17 amino acids. The CDR3 here is CSATRGQGPSGINEQFF. DNA for the CDR3: TGCAGCGCCACGCGGGGACAGGGCCCTAGTGGTATCAATGAGCAGTTCTTC.

The V and J genes are TRBV24-1 and TRBJ2-1; D is possibly TRBD2 (7 bases). Trimming stripped 6 bases from V and 6 bases from J, with 14 bases between. The CDR3 has 14 amino acids. The germline CDR1 and CDR2 sequences are KGHDR and SFDVKD. CDR3 nucleotide sequence: TGTGCCACCAGTAGAAGGGGGGGGTTCAATGAGCAGTTCTTC. Translation: CATSRRGGFNEQFF.

There are a few counts of this clonotype. The V gene is TRBV6-2 or TRBV6-3, the J gene TRBJ2-3; weak D call: TRBD2 (6 bases). Per germline, CDR1 MNHEY and CDR2 SVGEGT. CDR3 length equals 16 residues. V shed 5 bases and J shed 5 bases, with 20 bases lying between them. The DNA for the CDR3 is TGTGCCAGCAGTCACCCGGGGGAGGCGCCAGGAGATACGCAGTATTTT. Residues: CASSHPGEAPGDTQYF.

The chain recombines TRBV12-3 or TRBV12-4 with TRBJ1-3, with unresolved D. The CDR3 runs to 15 residues. Trimming stripped 2 bases from V and 0 bases from J, with 8 bases between. The CDR3: CASSLTVRSGNTIYF. For the CDR3, the DNA is TGTGCCAGCAGTTTAACTGTTCGCTCTGGAAACACCATATATTTT.

This clonotype has only a few counts. One junction end does not reproduce the germline sequence, and a read error may be involved. The chain is built from TRBV6-2 or TRBV6-3 and TRBJ2-7, with 8 positions matching TRBD1. The CDR3 spans 12 residues. Germline V lookup: CDR1 MNHEY, CDR2 SVGEGT. The CDR3 bases are TGTGCCAGCGGCCGTTACCCGGGACAGGAGAACTTC. Translation: CASGRYPGQENF.

The gene calls are TRBV30 and TRBJ1-2, with D unclear. Germline lookup yields CDR1 GTSNPN and CDR2 SVGIG (reference sequence). This CDR3 spans 11 amino acids. The germline V and J ends were trimmed by 2 bases and 4 bases, with 5 bases remaining between them. For the CDR3, the DNA is TGTGCCTGGAGTACCAGCTATGGCTACACCTTC. Translating it yields CAWSTSYGYTF.

The V call is TRBV10-3, the J call TRBJ2-3; perhaps D is TRBD1 or TRBD2 (7 bases each). The germline CDR1 and CDR2 sequences are ENHRY and SYGVKD. The CDR3 runs 16 residues. V was cut by 2 bases and J by 6 bases, with 18 bases left in between. The CDR3 spells CAISEKDREGVDTQYF. The CDR3 nucleotides read TGTGCCATCAGTGAGAAAGACAGGGAGGGGGTCGATACGCAGTATTTT.

This clonotype was counted between two and nine times. V and J are TRBV5-4 and TRBJ1-5; tentative D call: TRBD1 (6 bases). Germline loops: CDR1 SGHNT, CDR2 YYREEE (reference sequence). V lost 4 bases and J 7 bases, leaving 15 bases between the germline ends. CDR3 length: 14 residues. CDR3 in DNA: TGTGCCAGCAGCCGTGAGGGGGTCCGGCAGCCCCAGCATTTT. As protein: CASSREGVRQPQHF.

This clonotype was seen only a few times. V usage is TRBV28 and J usage is TRBJ2-7, with TRBD1 as a possible D gene (5 bases). The CDR3 has 13 residues. Germline loops: CDR1 MDHEN, CDR2 SYDVKM. Trimming left V 5 bases short and J 6 bases short, with 14 bases between. The CDR3 DNA follows: TGTGCCAGCAGTAATGCGCTTAGGGGCGAGCAGTACTTC. Translating gives CASSNALRGEQYF.

The rearrangement uses TRBV11-3 and TRBJ2-3, with 8 bases aligning to TRBD2. The CDR3 consists of 14 residues. Germline values: CDR1 SGHNT, CDR2 YENEEA. The ends lost 4 bases at V and 8 bases at J; junction bases unmatched: 8. This CDR3 is CASSSSGGEVTQYF. The CDR3 nucleotides read TGTGCCAGCAGCTCGAGCGGGGGTGAAGTTACGCAGTATTTT.

This clonotype was counted at least ten times. This chain uses TRBV29-1 with TRBJ1-5; 8 positions agree with TRBD1. Looked up from germline, CDR1 is SQVTM and CDR2 is ANQGSEA. Trimming removed 6 bases from V and 6 bases from J; junction bases left unmatched: 19. The CDR3 covers 17 residues. The CDR3 spells CSVEYRTGFCRVQPQHF. CDR3 DNA: TGCAGCGTCGAATATAGGACAGGGTTTTGTAGGGTTCAGCCCCAGCATTTT.

This clonotype was picked up a small number of times. DNA of the CDR3: TGCGCCAGCAGCGCGGACACGAATGAAAAACTGTTTTTT. It translates to CASSADTNEKLFF. This chain connects TRBV5-1 to TRBJ1-4; D possibly corresponds to TRBD1 (5 bases). This CDR3 is built from 13 residues. Germline lookup yields CDR1 SGHRS and CDR2 YFSETQ. With 4 bases removed from V and 5 bases from J, the gap between germline ends came to 9 bases.

Notes on this clonotype: With a much larger clone just one base away, this may be a read error. The J gene is TRBJ1-1, the V gene TRBV6-5; the D gene is possibly TRBD1 (5 bases). CDR1 is MNHEY and CDR2 is SVGAGI in the germline V gene. The CDR3 extends over 14 amino acids. The CDR3 bases are TGTACCAGCAGTTCCCCGACAGCGAACACTGAAGCTTTCTTT. Translation gives CTSSSPTANTEAFF.

This clonotype appeared many times. The V call is TRBV5-1, the J call TRBJ2-5; D is undetermined. V shed 5 bases and J shed 5 bases, with 10 bases lying between them. Per the germline V gene, CDR1 is SGHRS and CDR2 is YFSETQ. This CDR3 spans 12 amino acids. CDR3: CASSSGSETQYF. The CDR3 DNA reads TGCGCCAGCAGTTCCGGATCGGAGACCCAGTACTTC.

This clonotype was seen a few times. The chain employs TRBV10-2 and TRBJ1-6; D is possibly TRBD1 (6 bases). The CDR3 spans 14 residues. Germline CDR1 and CDR2: WSHSY and SAAADI. V was cut by 5 bases and J by 5 bases, with 10 bases left in between. The CDR3 here is CASSLGHDNSPLHF. The CDR3 DNA is TGCGCCAGCAGTTTGGGACATGATAATTCACCCCTCCACTTT.

In its sample, this clonotype was seen a few times. This chain joins TRBV7-2 and TRBJ2-7, with D perhaps TRBD2 (6 bases). This CDR3 spans 13 amino acids. The V end lost 5 bases, the J end lost 4 bases, and 12 bases lay between the germline ends. The germline CDR1 and CDR2 sequences are SGHTA and FQGNSA. CDR3 sequence reads: CASSPPSGYEQYF. The CDR3 DNA reads as TGTGCCAGCAGCCCCCCGAGCGGGTACGAGCAGTACTTC.

This clonotype has a count of ten or more. This chain connects TRBV7-2 to TRBJ2-7; D assignment may be TRBD1 or TRBD2 (5 bases each). The ends were cut back, 3 bases at V and 7 bases at J, with 10 bases in the middle. CDR1 is SGHTA and CDR2 is FQGNSA in the germline V gene. The CDR3 has 12 amino acids. The CDR3 loop reads CASSLGVGEQYF. The CDR3 coding sequence is TGTGCCAGCAGCTTGGGGGTCGGGGAGCAGTACTTC.